The 8 T cell receptor beta chains listed next were all sequenced from one sample in a study of blood T cell repertoires in COVID-19. The method was immunoSEQ multiplex PCR; TCRdb's version includes in-frame clones alone and lacks a portion of them. The sample gives a few hundred thousand clones, 70% to 90% of which show up once; about 1.2% is in the top ten. Sequencing used peripheral blood. All receptors come from a middle-aged man with acute or convalescent COVID-19.

V and J are TRBV2 and TRBJ2-7; the match to TRBD1 covers 8 bases. Germline V CDR1 and CDR2: SNHLY, FYNNEI. The CDR3 spans 14 residues. V lost 6 bases, J lost 2 bases, and 6 bases stayed unmatched. The CDR3 coding sequence is TGTGCCAGCAGAATGACAGGGGAGCCCTACGAGCAGTACTTC. Its translation: CASRMTGEPYEQYF.

This rearrangement joins TRBV18 to TRBJ1-5; TRBD1 agrees at 7 bases. The CDR3 has 15 amino acids. V gave up 0 bases and J gave up 4 bases; unmatched junction bases: 3. From germline, CDR1 is KGHSH and CDR2 LQKENI. CDR3 in amino acids: CASSPPGQENQPQHF. The CDR3 DNA is TGTGCCAGCTCACCACCCGGACAGGAAAATCAGCCCCAGCATTTT. Drawing the rest from reference TRBV18 and TRBJ1-5, the complete variable domain is NAGVMQNPRHLVRRRGQEARLRCSPMKGHSHVYWYRQLPEEGLKFMVYLQKENIIDESGMPKERFSAEFPKEGPSILRIQQVVRGDSAAYFCASSPPGQENQPQHFGDGTRLSIL.

V gene TRBV3-1 (or the pseudogene TRBV3-2) combines with J gene TRBJ2-7, with 8 bases matching TRBD2. The CDR3 loop spans 14 amino acids. J lost 4 bases, V lost 4 bases, and 6 bases had no gene match. CDR1 is LGHDT, CDR2 YNNKEL, per germline (reference sequence). The CDR3 loop is CASSPRGGVYEQYF. The CDR3, as DNA: TGTGCCAGCAGCCCCCGGGGGGGCGTATACGAGCAGTACTTC.

V and J are TRBV27 and TRBJ2-7, with 8 bases identical to TRBD2. After removal of 3 bases from V and 4 bases from J, the junction contained 8 bases not matched to a gene. Per germline, CDR1 MNHEY and CDR2 SMNVEV (reference sequence). The CDR3 runs 15 residues. CDR3: CASSFLLAANYEQYF. The CDR3 nucleotides are TGTGCCAGCAGTTTCTTACTAGCGGCGAATTACGAGCAGTACTTC.

V and J are TRBV27 and TRBJ1-1, with D unclear. V shed 8 bases and J shed 3 bases, with 13 bases lying between them. Germline V gene sequence: CDR1 MNHEY, CDR2 SMNVEV (reference sequence). The CDR3 has 13 amino acids. CDR3 loop: CASRVARHTEAFF. The CDR3 region has the DNA TGTGCCAGCCGGGTGGCTCGGCACACTGAAGCTTTCTTT.

The J gene is TRBJ2-7, the V gene TRBV3-1 (or the pseudogene TRBV3-2); D call uncertain. The CDR3 runs to 15 residues. Germline V gene sequence: CDR1 LGHDT, CDR2 YNNKEL (reference sequence). Trimming removed 5 bases from V and 7 bases from J, with 21 bases in between. CDR3 loop: CASSKRQTVFLEQYF. The CDR3 nucleotides are TGTGCCAGCAGCAAGCGTCAAACGGTGTTCTTGGAGCAGTACTTC.

V and J are TRBV20-1 and TRBJ2-1, with D perhaps matching TRBD1 or TRBD2 (6 bases each). Germline CDR1 is DFQATT and CDR2 is SNEGSKA (reference sequence). The CDR3 runs 12 residues. The V end was cut by 3 bases, the J end by 14 bases, with 17 bases between. In DNA form, the CDR3 reads TGCAGTGCTAGTGGGGGGCCCCGGCAGGAGTTCTTC. Encoded protein: CSASGGPRQEFF.

The V and J genes are TRBV2 and TRBJ2-1; D remains unclear. This CDR3 has 16 residues. V was cut by 5 bases and J by 0 bases, with 14 bases left in between. The germline V gene encodes CDR1 SNHLY and CDR2 FYNNEI. CDR3: CASSFQSAGSYNEQFF. CDR3 DNA sequence: TGTGCCAGCAGTTTCCAAAGCGCCGGCTCCTACAATGAGCAGTTCTTC.